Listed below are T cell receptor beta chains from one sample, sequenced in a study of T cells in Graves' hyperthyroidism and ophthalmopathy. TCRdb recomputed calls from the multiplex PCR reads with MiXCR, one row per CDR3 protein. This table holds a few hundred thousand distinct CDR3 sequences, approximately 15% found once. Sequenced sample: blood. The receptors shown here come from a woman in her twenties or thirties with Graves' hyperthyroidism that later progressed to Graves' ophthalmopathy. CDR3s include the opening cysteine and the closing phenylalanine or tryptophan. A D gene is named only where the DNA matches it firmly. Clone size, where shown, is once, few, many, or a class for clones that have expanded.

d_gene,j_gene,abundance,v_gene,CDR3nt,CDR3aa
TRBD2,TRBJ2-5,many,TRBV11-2,TGTGCCAGCAGTTTAGGGACTAGCGGCCAAGAGACCCAGTACTTC,CASSLGTSGQETQYF
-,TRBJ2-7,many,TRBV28,TGTGCCAGCAGTCCATTAGCGGCCCAGGGGGTCGAGCAGTACTTC,CASSPLAAQGVEQYF
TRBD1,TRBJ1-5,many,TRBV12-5,TGTGCTAGTGGCCGGGACAGGGATGATTGGGTGAGCAATCAGCCCCAGCATTTT,CASGRDRDDWVSNQPQHF
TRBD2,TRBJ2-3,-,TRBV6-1,TGTGCCTCCGTGAGCGGGAGGGCCCCAGATACGCAGTATTTT,CASVSGRAPDTQYF
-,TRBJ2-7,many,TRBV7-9,TGTGCCAGCAGTCACACGGGGGCGAGCTACGAGCAGTACTTC,CASSHTGASYEQYF
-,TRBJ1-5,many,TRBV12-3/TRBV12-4,TGTGCCAGCAGTTTAGTGGGGCAGCTCAATCAGCCCCAGCATTTT,CASSLVGQLNQPQHF
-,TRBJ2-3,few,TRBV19,TGTGCCAGTAGTATAGAAGGGGACCCTAGCACAGATACGCAGTATTTT,CASSIEGDPSTDTQYF
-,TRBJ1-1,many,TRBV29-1,TGCAGCGTTGAAAGGACACCACCACCGAACACTGAAGCTTTCTTT,CSVERTPPPNTEAFF
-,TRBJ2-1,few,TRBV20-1,TGCAGTGCTAGAGATCCCACTTCCAATGAGCAGTTCTTC,CSARDPTSNEQFF
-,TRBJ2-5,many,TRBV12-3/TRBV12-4,TGTGCCAGCAGTTTAGCGCGGGGGACAAGGCAAGAGACCCAGTACTTC,CASSLARGTRQETQYF
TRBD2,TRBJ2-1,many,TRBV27,TGTGCCAGCAGTTTGTGGGGACTAGCGGCAAACAATGAGCAGTTCTTC,CASSLWGLAANNEQFF
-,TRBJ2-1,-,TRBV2,TGTGCCAGCAGTGAGGTCGGCCCGCCCCGGTTCTTC,CASSEVGPPRFF
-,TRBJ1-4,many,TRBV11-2,TGTGCCAGCAGCGGACACAGAGCAACTAATGAAAAACTGTTTTTT,CASSGHRATNEKLFF
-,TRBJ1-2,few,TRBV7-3,TGTGCCAGCAGCCCGGACGGGAATGGCTACACCTTC,CASSPDGNGYTF
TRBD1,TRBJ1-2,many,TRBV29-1,TGCAGCGTTGAGGAGGGACAGTTATATGGCTACACCTTC,CSVEEGQLYGYTF
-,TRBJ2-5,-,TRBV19,TGTGCCAGTAGTATAGGGCAGGGGTTGGAGACCCAGTACTTC,CASSIGQGLETQYF
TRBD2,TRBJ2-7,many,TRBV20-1,TGCAGTGCTAGTAGAGGGTTAGCGGGAACCTACGAGCAGTACTTC,CSASRGLAGTYEQYF
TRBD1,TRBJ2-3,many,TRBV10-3,TGTGCCGCAAATCCGCACCATTTCGGGACAGGGGCGGAAGATACGCAGTATTTT,CAANPHHFGTGAEDTQYF
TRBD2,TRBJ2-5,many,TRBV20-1,TGCAGTGCTAGAGGATTAGCGGGAGGATCGAGGGAGACCCAGTACTTC,CSARGLAGGSRETQYF
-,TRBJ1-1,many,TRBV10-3,TGTGCCATCTCCGGCAGCGGGAACACTGAAGCTTTCTTT,CAISGSGNTEAFF
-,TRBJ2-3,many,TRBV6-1,TGTGCCAGCAGCGAACCCGTAGATACGCAGTATTTT,CASSEPVDTQYF
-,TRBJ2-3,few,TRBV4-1,TGCGCCAGCAGCCAAGAGCGGGGCGCCACAGATACGCAGTATTTT,CASSQERGATDTQYF
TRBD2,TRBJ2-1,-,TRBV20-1,TGCAGTGCTAACGCGGGACTAGCGGGAGCGGGAGGGTTCTTC,CSANAGLAGAGGFF
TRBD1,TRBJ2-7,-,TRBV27,TGTGCCAGCAGTTTTGGGGACAGGAGCGACGAGCAGTACTTC,CASSFGDRSDEQYF
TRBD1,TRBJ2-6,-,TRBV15,TGTGCCATTAAACAGGGGGCTGGGGCCAACGTCCTGACTTTC,CAIKQGAGANVLTF
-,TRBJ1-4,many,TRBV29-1,TGCAGCGTTATCACAGGGAATGAAAAACTGTTTTTT,CSVITGNEKLFF
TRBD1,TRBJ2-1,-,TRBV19,TGTGCCAGTAGTATAAGGGCCCGGGACAGGGTGACCAATGAGCAGTTCTTC,CASSIRARDRVTNEQFF
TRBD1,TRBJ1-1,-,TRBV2,TGTGCCAGCCTGTCAGGGGGGAGCGGAGGTGAAGCTTTCTTT,CASLSGGSGGEAFF
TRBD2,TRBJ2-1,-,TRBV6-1,TGTGCCAGCAGCTCTAGGGGCCTAGCGGAGAATGAGCAGTTCTTC,CASSSRGLAENEQFF
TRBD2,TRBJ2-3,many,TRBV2,TGTGCCAGCAGGGCAGGACTAGCGGACACAGATACGCAGTATTTT,CASRAGLADTDTQYF
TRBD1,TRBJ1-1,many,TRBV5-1,TGCGCCAGCAGCTTGGGGGGACAGCTAGCGAACACTGAAGCTTTCTTT,CASSLGGQLANTEAFF
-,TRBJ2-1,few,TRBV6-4,TGTGCCAGCAGTGACTCGGCAGGGAACGATGAGCAGTTCTTC,CASSDSAGNDEQFF
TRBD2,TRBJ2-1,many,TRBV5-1,TGCGCCAGCAGCTTGGTCTCTAGCGGGAGGACTAAGACCTACAATGAGCAGTTCTTC,CASSLVSSGRTKTYNEQFF
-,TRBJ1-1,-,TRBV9,TGTGCCAGCAGCGTAGATCCGAGGGGCGCGGGCACTGAAGCTTTCTTT,CASSVDPRGAGTEAFF
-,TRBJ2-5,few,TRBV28,TGTGCCAGCAGTTTAAGGGGGGACGAAGAGACCCAGTACTTC,CASSLRGDEETQYF
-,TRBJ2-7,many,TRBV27,TGTGCCAGCAGTTTAAGAGTTGACGCCTACTACGAGCAGTACTTC,CASSLRVDAYYEQYF
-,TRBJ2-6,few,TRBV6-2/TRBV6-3,TGTGCCAGCAGTTCACCCCCTTCGACAGGATTATCTGGGGCCAACGTCCTGACTTTC,CASSSPPSTGLSGANVLTF
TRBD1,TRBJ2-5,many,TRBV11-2,TGTGCCAGCAGCCCCCCCGACAGGGTAGAGACCCAGTACTTC,CASSPPDRVETQYF